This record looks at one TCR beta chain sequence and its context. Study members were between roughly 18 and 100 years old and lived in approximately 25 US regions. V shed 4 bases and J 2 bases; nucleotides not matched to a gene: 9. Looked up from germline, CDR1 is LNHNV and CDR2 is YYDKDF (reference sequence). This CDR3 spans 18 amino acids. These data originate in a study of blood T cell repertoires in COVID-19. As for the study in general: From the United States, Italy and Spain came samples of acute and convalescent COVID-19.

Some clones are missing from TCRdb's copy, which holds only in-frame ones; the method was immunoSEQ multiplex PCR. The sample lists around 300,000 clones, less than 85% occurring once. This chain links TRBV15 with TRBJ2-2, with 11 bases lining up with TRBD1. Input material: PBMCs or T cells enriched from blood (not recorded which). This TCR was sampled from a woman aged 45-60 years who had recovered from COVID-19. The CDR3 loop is CATSIPRGTGGNTGELFF. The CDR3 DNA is TGTGCCACCAGCATACCCCGAGGGACAGGGGGAAACACCGGGGAGCTGTTTTTT.